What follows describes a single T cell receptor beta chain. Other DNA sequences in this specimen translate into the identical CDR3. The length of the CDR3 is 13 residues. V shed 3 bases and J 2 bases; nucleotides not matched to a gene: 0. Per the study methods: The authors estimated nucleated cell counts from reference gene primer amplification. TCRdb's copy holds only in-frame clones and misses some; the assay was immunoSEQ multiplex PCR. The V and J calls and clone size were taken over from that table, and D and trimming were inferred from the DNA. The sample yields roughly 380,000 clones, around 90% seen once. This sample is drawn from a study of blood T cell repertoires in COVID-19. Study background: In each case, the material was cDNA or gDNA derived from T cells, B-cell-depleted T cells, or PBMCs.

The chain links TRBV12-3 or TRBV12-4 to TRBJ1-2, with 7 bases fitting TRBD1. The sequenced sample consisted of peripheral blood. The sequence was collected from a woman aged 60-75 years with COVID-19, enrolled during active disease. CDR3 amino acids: CASSLTGNYGYTF. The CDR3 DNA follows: TGTGCCAGCAGTTTGACAGGGAACTATGGCTACACCTTC.